What follows are 19 T cell receptor beta chains derived from one specimen sequenced in a study of cytomegalovirus exposure and HLA in healthy donors. The PCR contained 60 Vbeta and 13 Jbeta primers. Sequencing was performed with immunoSEQ multiplex PCR; in TCRdb, only in-frame clones are kept and a portion is missing. This table has a few hundred thousand clones, over 70% appearing once. The sequencing input was PBMCs. The receptors were gathered from a girl aged 2-10 years in good health and CMV-seronegative.

The chain uses TRBV10-1 and TRBJ2-7; 8 bases agree with TRBD2. This CDR3 has 14 residues. Germline V gene data show CDR1 as WNHNN and CDR2 as SYGVQD (reference sequence). Losses at the gene ends were 3 bases for V and 3 bases for J; bases not matched to a gene: 4. DNA of the CDR3: TGCGCCAGCAGTGAATCAAGCGGGAGCTACGAGCAGTACTTC. Protein sequence: CASSESSGSYEQYF.

The chain recombines TRBV4-1 with TRBJ1-2; tentative D call: TRBD1 (5 bases). Germline CDR1 is MGHRA and CDR2 is YSYEKL. Trimming removed 0 bases from V and 4 bases from J, with 12 bases in between. This CDR3 spans 15 amino acids. CDR3 residues: CASSQETARVYGYTF. The DNA of the CDR3 is TGCGCCAGCAGCCAAGAGACGGCCAGGGTCTATGGCTACACCTTC.

The rearrangement joins TRBV28 to TRBJ2-1; 12 bases are shared with TRBD2. The CDR3 has 16 amino acids. Germline V gives CDR1 MDHEN, CDR2 SYDVKM. V shed 2 bases, J shed 5 bases, and the junction held 4 bases outside the gene matches. The CDR3 here is CASSLLTSGGDNEQFF. CDR3 sequence (DNA): TGTGCCAGCAGTTTACTGACTAGCGGGGGTGACAATGAGCAGTTCTTC.

This clone was observed once. The chain combines TRBV5-4 with TRBJ2-1; 9 bases line up with TRBD2. The CDR3 contains 15 residues. Germline V lookup: CDR1 SGHNT, CDR2 YYREEE (reference sequence). V lost 4 bases and J lost 9; bases outside the gene matches: 11. In DNA, the CDR3 is TGTGCCAGCAGCGGCGGGGGGGCCCAAATTGGTGAGCAGTTCTTC. Its protein product is CASSGGGAQIGEQFF.

The gene calls are TRBV9 and TRBJ1-1; D gene unclear. V was trimmed by 0 bases and J by 4 bases, leaving 13 bases between them. The CDR3 totals 15 residues. The germline V gene encodes CDR1 SGDLS and CDR2 YYNGEE. CDR3 loop: CASSVAVGGVTEAFF. Here the CDR3 DNA reads TGTGCCAGCAGCGTAGCCGTTGGCGGAGTCACTGAAGCTTTCTTT.

The chain carries TRBV2 and TRBJ1-5; D call uncertain. Germline V gives CDR1 SNHLY, CDR2 FYNNEI. The CDR3 spans 14 residues. Trimming took 8 bases from V and 4 from J, leaving 15 bases between them. CDR3 amino acids: CASGGSGGNQPQHF. The CDR3 DNA follows: TGTGCCAGCGGAGGATCGGGAGGAAATCAGCCCCAGCATTTT.

V is TRBV2 and J is TRBJ1-5, with a weak D call TRBD1 (6 bases). The CDR3 sequence is 13 residues long. Trimming left V 3 bases short and J 16 bases short, with 19 bases between. CDR1 and CDR2 from the germline V gene are SNHLY and FYNNEI. In nucleotides, the CDR3 is TGTGCCAGCAGTGACGGGCTTAACACAGGGCCTCATTTT. This encodes CASSDGLNTGPHF.

The chain combines TRBV30 with TRBJ1-4, with a possible D match to TRBD1 (6 bases). CDR1 and CDR2 (germline): GTSNPN, SVGIG (reference sequence). The V and J ends lost 7 bases and 8 bases respectively, with 14 bases between them. CDR3 length: 12 amino acids. CDR3 nucleotides: TGTGCCTCCTCCAGGGGCAGGGAAAAACTGTTTTTT. Translation: CASSRGREKLFF.

This clone was counted between two and nine times. This chain joins TRBV19 and TRBJ1-1, with a weak D call TRBD1 (5 bases). The CDR3 has 13 residues. The V gene lost 3 bases and the J gene lost 1 base, with 6 bases spanning the gap. The germline gives CDR1 LNHDA, CDR2 SQIVND (reference sequence). This CDR3 reads CASSMGPNTEAFF. The CDR3 DNA reads as TGTGCCAGTAGTATGGGGCCGAACACTGAAGCTTTCTTT.

The gene calls are TRBV4-2 and TRBJ1-1; D is undetermined. Trimming pared 1 base from V and 1 base from J, leaving 13 bases between. The CDR3 has 16 amino acids. Germline V CDR1 and CDR2: LGHNA, YNFKEQ. The CDR3 DNA sequence: TGTGCCAGCAGCCAAGGACGTGGCAGGTGGAACACTGAAGCTTTCTTT. Protein sequence: CASSQGRGRWNTEAFF.

This chain links TRBV28 with TRBJ2-7, with TRBD1 as a possible D gene (5 bases). The CDR3 loop spans 14 amino acids. CDR1 and CDR2 (germline): MDHEN, SYDVKM. The V end lost 4 bases, the J end lost 5 bases, and 15 bases lay between the germline ends. The CDR3 DNA sequence: TGTGCCAGCAGTTCTGGGGCTAGGCACGACGAGCAGTACTTC. Protein product: CASSSGARHDEQYF.

The chain has TRBV27 and TRBJ1-5; D might be TRBD1 (6 bases). The CDR3 spans 16 residues. Between the trimmed V and J ends, which lost 4 bases and 1 base, there was a span of 14 bases. The germline CDR1 and CDR2 sequences are MNHEY and SMNVEV (reference sequence). CDR3 amino acids: CASSSTGSASNQPQHF. In DNA, the CDR3 is TGTGCCAGCAGTTCTACAGGGTCCGCGAGCAATCAGCCCCAGCATTTT.

This clone was seen a few times. The chain couples TRBV30 to TRBJ2-2; 10 bases are shared with TRBD2. Germline assignment: CDR1 GTSNPN and CDR2 SVGIG (reference sequence). This CDR3 is built from 15 residues. J gave up 7 bases and V 0 bases, and 5 bases lay outside the gene matches. CDR3 region: CAWSVLAGIGGELFF. CDR3 in DNA: TGTGCCTGGAGTGTACTAGCGGGGATTGGCGGGGAGCTGTTTTTT.

Only a few counts were recorded for this clone. The rearrangement uses TRBV21-1 and TRBJ2-3; the table assigns TRBD1, which was not confirmed against the DNA. TRBV21-1 is deemed a pseudogene. This CDR3 contains 19 residues. CDR3 region: CASSKGGGTGRSPPDTQYF. CDR3 coding DNA: TGTGCCAGCAGCAAAGGGGGGGGGACAGGGCGTTCTCCCCCAGATACGCAGTATTTT.

The rearrangement joins TRBV29-1 to TRBJ2-7; D gene ambiguous. The CDR3 has 13 amino acids. CDR1 and CDR2 from the germline V gene are SQVTM and ANQGSEA. V was clipped by 4 bases and J by 3 bases, with 13 bases between them. The CDR3 loop is CSVGALGHYEQYF. The DNA for the CDR3 is TGCAGCGTTGGGGCACTTGGGCACTACGAGCAGTACTTC.

This chain links TRBV19 with TRBJ2-5, with D possibly being TRBD2 (5 bases). Looked up from germline, CDR1 is LNHDA and CDR2 is SQIVND (reference sequence). Trimming took off 6 bases at V and 5 bases at J, with 19 bases between the two ends. This CDR3 region has 15 residues. The CDR3 loop reads CASSHPVRGSETQYF. The CDR3 nucleotides read TGTGCCAGTAGCCACCCCGTCCGGGGAAGTGAGACCCAGTACTTC.

This rearrangement joins TRBV11-2 to TRBJ1-2, with D unresolved. This CDR3 is 14 amino acids long. The germline V gene has CDR1 SGHAT and CDR2 FQNNGV. V shed 5 bases and J shed 3 bases, with 13 bases lying between them. The CDR3 loop reads CASSPGGSHYGYTF. In DNA form, the CDR3 reads TGTGCCAGCAGCCCGGGAGGATCTCACTATGGCTACACCTTC.

The chain has TRBV9 and TRBJ2-1; 14 bases are a match to TRBD2. CDR1 is SGDLS and CDR2 is YYNGEE in the germline V gene. V lost 4 bases, J lost 7 bases, and 4 bases stayed unmatched. This CDR3 spans 15 amino acids. CDR3 DNA: TGTGCCAGCAGCCAGAGGACTAGCGGGGGGAATGAGCAGTTCTTC. Protein product: CASSQRTSGGNEQFF.

The chain uses TRBV7-4 and TRBJ1-1; D gene uncertain. There are 14 residues in the CDR3. Germline lookup yields CDR1 SGHVT and CDR2 SQSDAQ. V dropped 6 bases and J dropped 0 bases, with 11 bases sitting between them. CDR3 nucleotide sequence: TGTGCCAGCAGTCTGGAGGGCATGAACACTGAAGCTTTCTTT. Translated, it gives CASSLEGMNTEAFF. Variable domain in full (rest from reference TRBV7-4 and TRBJ1-1): GAGVSQSPRYKVAKRGRDVALRCDSISGHVTLYWYRQTLGQGSEVLTYSQSDAQRDKSGRPSGRFSAERPERSVSTLKIQRTEQGDSAVYLCASSLEGMNTEAFFGQGTRLTVV.